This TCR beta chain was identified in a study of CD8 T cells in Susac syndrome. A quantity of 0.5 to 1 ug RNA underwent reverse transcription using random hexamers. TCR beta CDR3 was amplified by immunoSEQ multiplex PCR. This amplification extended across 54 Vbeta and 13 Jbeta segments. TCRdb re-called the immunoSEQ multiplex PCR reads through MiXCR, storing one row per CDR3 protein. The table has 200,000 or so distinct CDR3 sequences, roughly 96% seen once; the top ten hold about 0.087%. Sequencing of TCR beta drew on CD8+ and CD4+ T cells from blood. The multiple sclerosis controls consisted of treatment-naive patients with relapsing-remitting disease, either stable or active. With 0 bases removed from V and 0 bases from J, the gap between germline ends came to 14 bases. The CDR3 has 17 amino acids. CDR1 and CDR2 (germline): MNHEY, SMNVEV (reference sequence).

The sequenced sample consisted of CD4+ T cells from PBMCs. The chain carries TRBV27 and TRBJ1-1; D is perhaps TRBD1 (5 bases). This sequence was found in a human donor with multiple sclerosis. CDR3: CASSLSRGRSMNTEAFF. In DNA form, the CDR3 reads TGTGCCAGCAGTTTATCGAGGGGTAGGAGCATGAACACTGAAGCTTTCTTT.